Listed below are T cell receptor beta chains from one sample, sequenced in a study of shared clonotypes between healthy human individuals. The assay was immunoSEQ multiplex PCR, and TCRdb's table has in-frame clones only and misses some. This table holds millions of clones, roughly 94% found once. The sequenced sample was naive CD4+ T cells sorted from blood. These receptor sequences come from a young man in good health. CDR3s include the opening cysteine and the closing phenylalanine or tryptophan. Each record gives: J gene, D gene, V gene, clone size, CDR3 protein, CDR3 DNA. A D gene is named only where the DNA matches it firmly. Expanded clones are given a class, and other clones once, few, many or no size at all.

j_call: TRBJ2-7
d_call: TRBD2
v_call: TRBV7-9
clone_size: NA
cdr3_aa: CASSFELAGSFEQYF
cdr3_nt: TGTGCCAGCAGCTTCGAACTAGCGGGATCCTTCGAGCAGTACTTC

j_call: TRBJ2-1
d_call: NA
v_call: TRBV7-9
clone_size: NA
cdr3_aa: CASSLAISSDEQFF
cdr3_nt: TGTGCCAGCAGCTTAGCGATTTCCAGCGATGAGCAGTTCTTC

j_call: TRBJ1-1
d_call: NA
v_call: TRBV19
clone_size: NA
cdr3_aa: CASRQGLNTEAFF
cdr3_nt: TGTGCCAGTAGGCAGGGCTTGAACACTGAAGCTTTCTTT

j_call: TRBJ2-7
d_call: TRBD2
v_call: TRBV5-4
clone_size: NA
cdr3_aa: CASSLASGVEMSYEQYF
cdr3_nt: TGTGCCAGCAGCTTGGCCAGCGGGGTTGAGATGTCCTACGAGCAGTACTTC

j_call: TRBJ2-7
d_call: NA
v_call: TRBV10-3
clone_size: once
cdr3_aa: CAISESLTGQRQYF
cdr3_nt: TGTGCCATCAGTGAGTCTTTGACCGGACAGAGGCAGTACTTC

j_call: TRBJ1-2
d_call: NA
v_call: TRBV25-1
clone_size: NA
cdr3_aa: CASSKTLDYGYTF
cdr3_nt: TGTGCCAGCAGTAAGACGCTAGACTATGGCTACACCTTC

j_call: TRBJ1-2
d_call: NA
v_call: TRBV18
clone_size: NA
cdr3_aa: CASSPPEGGHGYTF
cdr3_nt: TGTGCCAGCTCACCACCGGAGGGGGGGCACGGCTACACCTTC

j_call: TRBJ2-7
d_call: TRBD2
v_call: TRBV5-4
clone_size: NA
cdr3_aa: CASSLGGLAGVISTYEQYF
cdr3_nt: TGTGCCAGCAGCTTGGGGGGACTAGCGGGAGTCATTTCTACCTACGAGCAGTACTTC

j_call: TRBJ2-1
d_call: NA
v_call: TRBV6-5
clone_size: NA
cdr3_aa: CASKPAGYNEQFF
cdr3_nt: TGTGCCAGCAAGCCAGCGGGCTACAATGAGCAGTTCTTC

j_call: TRBJ2-5
d_call: NA
v_call: TRBV28
clone_size: NA
cdr3_aa: CASSLTVNRTQYF
cdr3_nt: TGTGCCAGCAGTTTAACGGTGAATAGGACCCAGTACTTC

j_call: TRBJ1-2
d_call: NA
v_call: TRBV11-2
clone_size: NA
cdr3_aa: CASSFEPFGDYGYTF
cdr3_nt: TGTGCCAGCAGCTTTGAGCCATTTGGGGACTATGGCTACACCTTC

j_call: TRBJ2-5
d_call: NA
v_call: TRBV7-9
clone_size: NA
cdr3_aa: CASSPRLETQYF
cdr3_nt: TGTGCCAGCAGCCCGCGCCTAGAGACCCAGTACTTC

j_call: TRBJ1-2
d_call: NA
v_call: TRBV7-9
clone_size: NA
cdr3_aa: CASSLVEGHGYTF
cdr3_nt: TGTGCCAGCAGCTTAGTGGAGGGGCACGGCTACACCTTC

j_call: TRBJ1-1
d_call: NA
v_call: TRBV28
clone_size: once
cdr3_aa: CASSPFNGEAFF
cdr3_nt: TGTGCCAGCAGCCCCTTTAACGGTGAAGCTTTCTTT

j_call: TRBJ2-4
d_call: TRBD1
v_call: TRBV29-1
clone_size: NA
cdr3_aa: CSVFWDRGGNIQYF
cdr3_nt: TGCAGCGTTTTCTGGGACAGGGGTGGAAACATTCAGTACTTC

j_call: TRBJ1-1
d_call: TRBD1
v_call: TRBV18
clone_size: NA
cdr3_aa: CASSPRTGAEANTEAFF
cdr3_nt: TGTGCCAGCTCACCACGGACAGGGGCGGAGGCGAACACTGAAGCTTTCTTT

j_call: TRBJ1-3
d_call: NA
v_call: TRBV30
clone_size: many
cdr3_aa: CAWTLERNTIYF
cdr3_nt: TGTGCCTGGACCTTGGAACGAAACACCATATATTTT

j_call: TRBJ1-6
d_call: NA
v_call: TRBV6-4
clone_size: NA
cdr3_aa: CASSDSTATPLHF
cdr3_nt: TGTGCCAGCAGTGACTCGACAGCGACACCCCTCCACTTT

j_call: TRBJ2-5
d_call: NA
v_call: TRBV19
clone_size: NA
cdr3_aa: CASSPTGETQYF
cdr3_nt: TGTGCCAGTAGTCCGACAGGAGAGACCCAGTACTTC

j_call: TRBJ1-5
d_call: NA
v_call: TRBV19
clone_size: NA
cdr3_aa: CASSIIRGTVNQPQHF
cdr3_nt: TGTGCCAGTAGTATAATAAGGGGAACAGTCAATCAGCCCCAGCATTTT

j_call: TRBJ1-1
d_call: NA
v_call: TRBV9
clone_size: NA
cdr3_aa: CASSVVAEKGTEAFF
cdr3_nt: TGTGCCAGCAGCGTAGTTGCCGAGAAAGGGACTGAAGCTTTCTTT

j_call: TRBJ1-4
d_call: NA
v_call: TRBV9
clone_size: NA
cdr3_aa: CASSARTGGNEKLFF
cdr3_nt: TGTGCCAGCAGCGCTAGAACTGGGGGTAATGAAAAACTGTTTTTT

j_call: TRBJ2-3
d_call: TRBD1
v_call: TRBV5-1
clone_size: NA
cdr3_aa: CASSYRTGGLGDTQYF
cdr3_nt: TGCGCCAGCAGTTACAGAACAGGGGGCCTTGGGGATACGCAGTATTTT

j_call: TRBJ2-7
d_call: NA
v_call: TRBV7-9
clone_size: NA
cdr3_aa: CASSLGANEVYEQYF
cdr3_nt: TGTGCCAGCAGCTTAGGGGCGAATGAGGTTTACGAGCAGTACTTC

j_call: TRBJ2-7
d_call: NA
v_call: TRBV2
clone_size: NA
cdr3_aa: CASTGQTPYEQYF
cdr3_nt: TGTGCCAGTACCGGACAGACGCCCTACGAGCAGTACTTC

j_call: TRBJ1-5
d_call: NA
v_call: TRBV19
clone_size: NA
cdr3_aa: CASVYSHYSNQPQHF
cdr3_nt: TGTGCCAGTGTTTATAGTCATTATAGCAATCAGCCCCAGCATTTT

j_call: TRBJ1-3
d_call: NA
v_call: TRBV7-9
clone_size: NA
cdr3_aa: CASSLSGWNSGNTIYF
cdr3_nt: TGTGCCAGCAGCCTGAGCGGGTGGAACTCTGGAAACACCATATATTTT

j_call: TRBJ2-3
d_call: NA
v_call: TRBV2
clone_size: NA
cdr3_aa: CATTGGLRTDTQYF
cdr3_nt: TGTGCAACCACAGGAGGGCTTCGAACAGATACGCAGTATTTT

j_call: TRBJ2-4
d_call: NA
v_call: TRBV30
clone_size: NA
cdr3_aa: CAWSRGAKNIQYF
cdr3_nt: TGTGCCTGGAGCCGTGGGGCCAAAAACATTCAGTACTTC

j_call: TRBJ1-6
d_call: NA
v_call: TRBV6-5
clone_size: NA
cdr3_aa: CASSSGGANNSPLHF
cdr3_nt: TGTGCCAGCAGTTCTGGGGGGGCGAATAATTCACCCCTCCACTTT

j_call: TRBJ2-7
d_call: NA
v_call: TRBV5-4
clone_size: NA
cdr3_aa: CASRSDLQGNEQYF
cdr3_nt: TGTGCCAGCAGGAGTGACCTACAGGGAAACGAGCAGTACTTC

j_call: TRBJ2-1
d_call: NA
v_call: TRBV10-1
clone_size: NA
cdr3_aa: CASSVQGWDNEQFF
cdr3_nt: TGCGCCAGCAGTGTCCAGGGGTGGGATAATGAGCAGTTCTTC

j_call: TRBJ1-6
d_call: NA
v_call: TRBV10-3
clone_size: NA
cdr3_aa: CAISDGQANSPLHF
cdr3_nt: TGTGCCATCAGTGACGGGCAGGCGAATTCACCCCTCCACTTT

j_call: TRBJ1-1
d_call: NA
v_call: TRBV6-5
clone_size: NA
cdr3_aa: CASSYGGIGTEAFF
cdr3_nt: TGTGCCAGCAGTTACGGGGGAATTGGGACTGAAGCTTTCTTT

j_call: TRBJ2-7
d_call: TRBD2
v_call: TRBV2
clone_size: NA
cdr3_aa: CASSDAGDPIYEQYF
cdr3_nt: TGTGCCAGCAGTGACGCGGGAGATCCCATCTACGAGCAGTACTTC

j_call: TRBJ2-2
d_call: NA
v_call: TRBV19
clone_size: NA
cdr3_aa: CASSSGALDTGELFF
cdr3_nt: TGTGCCAGTAGCTCCGGGGCCCTGGACACCGGGGAGCTGTTTTTT

j_call: TRBJ1-2
d_call: TRBD1
v_call: TRBV30
clone_size: NA
cdr3_aa: CAWSSQGQNRYGYTF
cdr3_nt: TGTGCCTGGAGTTCCCAGGGACAGAACCGCTATGGCTACACCTTC

j_call: TRBJ2-7
d_call: TRBD1
v_call: TRBV5-4
clone_size: NA
cdr3_aa: CASSLAGQIYEQYF
cdr3_nt: TGTGCCAGCAGCTTGGCGGGACAGATCTACGAGCAGTACTTC

j_call: TRBJ2-2
d_call: TRBD1
v_call: TRBV11-3
clone_size: NA
cdr3_aa: CASSRQGASTGELFF
cdr3_nt: TGTGCCAGCAGCCGACAGGGGGCTAGCACCGGGGAGCTGTTTTTT

j_call: TRBJ2-7
d_call: TRBD2
v_call: TRBV6-1
clone_size: NA
cdr3_aa: CASSEATSGTEQYF
cdr3_nt: TGTGCCAGCAGTGAAGCCACTAGCGGGACCGAGCAGTACTTC

j_call: TRBJ2-2
d_call: NA
v_call: TRBV19
clone_size: NA
cdr3_aa: CASSIRVYTGELFF
cdr3_nt: TGTGCCAGTAGTATTAGGGTGTACACCGGGGAGCTGTTTTTT

j_call: TRBJ1-2
d_call: NA
v_call: TRBV11-2
clone_size: NA
cdr3_aa: CASSLVGAGSYGYTF
cdr3_nt: TGTGCCAGCAGCTTAGTAGGCGCAGGGAGCTATGGCTACACCTTC

j_call: TRBJ1-1
d_call: TRBD1
v_call: TRBV5-1
clone_size: NA
cdr3_aa: CASSPRTGGRGSEAFF
cdr3_nt: TGCGCCAGCAGCCCCCGGACAGGGGGCAGAGGGTCTGAAGCTTTCTTT

j_call: TRBJ1-1
d_call: TRBD1
v_call: TRBV5-1
clone_size: NA
cdr3_aa: CASSSRDRDVTEAFF
cdr3_nt: TGCGCCAGCAGCTCACGCGACAGGGATGTCACTGAAGCTTTCTTT

j_call: TRBJ2-5
d_call: TRBD1
v_call: TRBV19
clone_size: NA
cdr3_aa: CASSIGDRGHETQYF
cdr3_nt: TGTGCCAGTAGTATAGGGGACAGGGGGCACGAGACCCAGTACTTC

j_call: TRBJ1-2
d_call: NA
v_call: TRBV19
clone_size: once
cdr3_aa: CASNKKGVGGYTF
cdr3_nt: TGTGCCAGTAACAAGAAGGGTGTTGGCGGCTACACCTTC

j_call: TRBJ2-1
d_call: NA
v_call: TRBV28
clone_size: NA
cdr3_aa: CASSLRPIAYNEQFF
cdr3_nt: TGTGCCAGCAGTTTAAGGCCCATAGCCTACAATGAGCAGTTCTTC

j_call: TRBJ1-6
d_call: NA
v_call: TRBV2
clone_size: NA
cdr3_aa: CASSDEGNSPLHF
cdr3_nt: TGTGCCAGCAGTGATGAAGGGAATTCACCCCTCCACTTT

j_call: TRBJ1-2
d_call: NA
v_call: TRBV5-1
clone_size: once
cdr3_aa: CASSPPGGGYGYTF
cdr3_nt: TGCGCCAGCAGCCCACCCGGTGGGGGCTATGGCTACACCTTC

j_call: TRBJ1-1
d_call: NA
v_call: TRBV28
clone_size: NA
cdr3_aa: CASSPRVTEAFF
cdr3_nt: TGTGCCAGCAGTCCCAGGGTCACTGAAGCTTTCTTT

j_call: TRBJ2-3
d_call: NA
v_call: TRBV9
clone_size: NA
cdr3_aa: CASRRGPTSTDTQYF
cdr3_nt: TGTGCCAGCAGGAGAGGCCCGACTAGCACAGATACGCAGTATTTT

j_call: TRBJ2-3
d_call: NA
v_call: TRBV25-1
clone_size: NA
cdr3_aa: CASSWSGSGVTDTQYF
cdr3_nt: TGTGCCAGCAGTTGGTCGGGCAGTGGAGTCACAGATACGCAGTATTTT

j_call: TRBJ1-4
d_call: NA
v_call: TRBV5-8
clone_size: NA
cdr3_aa: CASRLGGSNEKLFF
cdr3_nt: TGTGCCAGCAGGTTGGGCGGTTCTAATGAAAAACTGTTTTTT

j_call: TRBJ2-5
d_call: NA
v_call: TRBV5-1
clone_size: NA
cdr3_aa: CASSSGTPQETQYF
cdr3_nt: TGCGCCAGCAGCTCGGGGACTCCACAAGAGACCCAGTACTTC

j_call: TRBJ1-2
d_call: NA
v_call: TRBV9
clone_size: NA
cdr3_aa: CASSVGAENYGYTF
cdr3_nt: TGTGCCAGCAGCGTTGGTGCAGAGAACTATGGCTACACCTTC

j_call: TRBJ2-2
d_call: NA
v_call: TRBV10-3
clone_size: NA
cdr3_aa: CAISDTYTGELFF
cdr3_nt: TGTGCCATCAGTGACACCTACACCGGGGAGCTGTTTTTT

j_call: TRBJ1-2
d_call: TRBD1
v_call: TRBV19
clone_size: NA
cdr3_aa: CASSSDGQGLYGYTF
cdr3_nt: TGTGCCAGTAGTAGCGACGGACAGGGACTCTATGGCTACACCTTC

j_call: TRBJ1-2
d_call: TRBD1
v_call: TRBV7-9
clone_size: once
cdr3_aa: CASSSRQGALNYGYTF
cdr3_nt: TGTGCCAGCAGCTCCCGACAGGGGGCTCTTAACTATGGCTACACCTTC

j_call: TRBJ2-7
d_call: NA
v_call: TRBV27
clone_size: NA
cdr3_aa: CASSNPSVGPYEQYF
cdr3_nt: TGTGCCAGCAGTAACCCCTCGGTGGGACCCTACGAGCAGTACTTC